A selection of T cell receptor beta chains follows, all from one sample in a study of molecular identifiers for immune sequencing clone quantification. TCRdb passed the PCR reads through MiXCR, listing each CDR3 protein once. Found here are some 9,800 distinct CDR3 sequences, roughly 18% of them singletons; the top ten hold approximately 1.5%. The material sequenced was naive CD8+ T cells from blood, with Jurkat cell RNA spiked in. Every receptor here comes from a human donor in good health. Some libraries in this study had Jurkat cell RNA spiked in. CDR3s include the opening cysteine and the closing phenylalanine or tryptophan.

length	V	J	CDR3
17	TRBV7-9	TRBJ1-1	CASSLTQGVPMNTEAFF
15	TRBV4-1	TRBJ1-4	CASSQDDPPGEKLFF
13	TRBV27	TRBJ2-2	CASSSGLTGELFF
18	TRBV6-6	TRBJ2-7	CASSYAPGLADDSYEQYF
12	TRBV5-5	TRBJ1-2	CASSQTGIDDTF
17	TRBV20-1	TRBJ2-7	CSASSRDRLINYYEQYF
13	TRBV10-3	TRBJ2-7	CAISESRFHEQYF
13	TRBV27	TRBJ2-7	CASSWGQNYEQYF
14	TRBV20-1	TRBJ2-7	CSARAIRDSYEQYF
12	TRBV6-1	TRBJ2-2	CASTDIFGELFF